This T cell receptor beta chain comes out of a study of blood T cell repertoires in COVID-19. Original analysis: Scientists estimated how many nucleated cells there were by amplifying reference gene primers. Produced via immunoSEQ multiplex PCR; TCRdb's table is partial and in-frame only. V and J calls and clone size follow that table, whereas D and trimming were derived from the DNA. This table has 250,000 to 300,000 clones, about four fifths appearing once. The source material was peripheral blood. The receptor was isolated from a woman aged 55-70 years with active or convalescent COVID-19.

CDR3 nucleotides: TGTGCCAGTAGTATAGTCGGGACAGGGTATGGCTACACCTTC. Amino acids: CASSIVGTGYGYTF. The V and J genes are TRBV19 and TRBJ1-2; TRBD1 aligns across 9 bases. The germline gives CDR1 LNHDA, CDR2 SQIVND (reference sequence). The trim removed 1 base at V and 5 bases at J, leaving 2 bases unmatched. The CDR3 is 14 amino acids.